This T cell receptor (beta chain) was obtained from a study of T cell repertoires in cytomegalovirus infection (dated by TCRdb to the late 2010s). Notes on the research overall: The HLA type of each donor mattered for the analysis, because public TCR beta signatures pointed to carriage of CMV infection along with the matching HLA type. What the research found in general, with its limitations: In both this cohort and an independent approximately 370-donor cohort, the cumulative frequency of public TCR beta family members distinguished carriers of CMV infection plus the relevant HLA type. The ex vivo response was dominated by HLA-C-restricted CMV-specific TCR beta clonotypes, which also provided the single most frequent clonotype in two of eight donors.

This clonotype showed up just a few times. There is no known antigen for this receptor. Base qualities were left out, and no much larger clone turns up one base away. Instrument used: Illumina HiSeq 1500. TCRdb took the public reads, trimmed them with fastp at Q25, ran MiXCR for clone calling and kept in-frame beta chains. A single entry per CDR3 protein holds the most common genes and DNA from its merged rows. For this sample there are hundreds of thousands of distinct CDR3 sequences; roughly a third appear just once. Around 2.8% of the sample is in the top ten clones. Spanning cysteine to phenylalanine, the CDR3 consists of 17 amino acids. Of the read, only the CDR3 DNA is kept; its 51 bases are in frame from base 1. V is cut back by 4 bases and J by 3 bases, with 12 bases in the junction unmatched.

This clonotype was sampled from a human donor in good health (CMV status not recorded). Some clones in this sample may be carry-over from other donors' samples. Here the chain combines TRBV12-3 or TRBV12-4 and TRBJ2-3, and TRBD2 matches 8 of the central bases. Sequenced: PBMCs. The bases are TGTGCCAGCAGTTCCAGACTGAGCGGGAGTGGGACAGATACGCAGTATTTT. This encodes CASSSRLSGSGTDTQYF.